Listed here are 24 T cell receptor beta chains from one sample, sequenced in a study of blood T cell repertoires in COVID-19. The method was immunoSEQ multiplex PCR; TCRdb's version includes in-frame clones alone and lacks a portion of them. The sample has 130,000 to 150,000 clones; roughly 81% are singletons. Sequenced sample: peripheral blood. The receptor set was obtained from a human donor with acute or convalescent COVID-19. The donor label of this sample is uncertain.

This chain joins TRBV15 and TRBJ1-1, with a possible D match to TRBD1 (6 bases). The CDR3 totals 16 residues. Germline CDR1 and CDR2: LNHNV and YYDKDF (reference sequence). The V gene lost 1 base and the J gene lost 5 bases, with 17 bases spanning the gap. The CDR3 region is CATSRGGGGRRTEAFF. In DNA form, the CDR3 reads TGTGCCACCAGCAGAGGGGGAGGGGGGCGCAGGACTGAAGCTTTCTTT.

In this sample, this clone turned up a few times. J is TRBJ2-5 and V is TRBV7-2; 12 bases are shared with TRBD2. Per germline, CDR1 SGHTA and CDR2 FQGNSA. The CDR3 runs 16 residues. V lost 4 bases and J lost 4; bases outside the gene matches: 7. CDR3 protein: CASSSTSGGSRETQYF. Written as DNA, the CDR3 is TGTGCCAGCAGCTCGACTAGCGGGGGTTCCCGAGAGACCCAGTACTTC.

V gene TRBV7-2 combines with J gene TRBJ1-2; possibly TRBD1 for D (6 bases). CDR1 is SGHTA and CDR2 is FQGNSA in the germline V gene. V was trimmed by 5 bases and J by 1 base, leaving 17 bases between them. This CDR3 comprises 16 residues. The CDR3 loop is CASSPAGAGNNYGYTF. The CDR3 DNA is TGTGCCAGCAGCCCTGCAGGGGCAGGAAATAACTATGGCTACACCTTC.

In nucleotides, the CDR3 is TGTGCCAGCAAACGACAGGGGATGGCCACTGAAGCTTTCTTT. As protein: CASKRQGMATEAFF. This chain uses TRBV3-1 (or the pseudogene TRBV3-2) with TRBJ1-1; 8 bases line up with TRBD1. This CDR3 is 14 amino acids long. V lost 7 bases, J lost 4 bases, and 8 bases stayed unmatched. Per germline, CDR1 LGHDT and CDR2 YNNKEL (reference sequence).

V and J are TRBV6-2 or TRBV6-3 and TRBJ2-1, with 10 bases matching TRBD2. Trimming took 1 base from V and 8 from J; bases not matched to a gene: 5. In germline, CDR1 is MNHEY, CDR2 SVGEGT. The CDR3 runs to 15 residues. CDR3 coding DNA: TGTGCCAGCAGTTACTTTAGCGGGAGGAGCGATGAGCAGTTCTTC. Amino acids: CASSYFSGRSDEQFF.

The table lists this clone with many counts. This CDR3 reads CASSIVGGTPAEQYF. The CDR3 coding sequence is TGTGCCAGTAGTATAGTGGGGGGGACACCCGCGGAGCAGTACTTC. The V call is TRBV19, the J call TRBJ2-7, with D perhaps TRBD2 (7 bases). This CDR3 has 15 residues. Germline lookup yields CDR1 LNHDA and CDR2 SQIVND (reference sequence). Between the trimmed V and J ends, which lost 1 base and 7 bases, there was a span of 17 bases.

The chain joins TRBV19 to TRBJ1-4, with a weak D call TRBD1 (6 bases). The CDR3 spans 16 residues. Trimming took 3 bases from V and 5 from J, leaving 16 bases between them. CDR1 is LNHDA and CDR2 is SQIVND in the germline V gene (reference sequence). CDR3 sequence: CASSMGQDRSNEKLFF. CDR3 coding DNA: TGTGCCAGTAGTATGGGCCAGGACAGATCAAATGAAAAACTGTTTTTT.

This chain uses TRBV10-1 with TRBJ2-5, with D hard to call. Germline V gene data show CDR1 as WNHNN and CDR2 as SYGVQD (reference sequence). The CDR3 is made up of 14 amino acids. Trimming took off 6 bases at V and 4 bases at J, with 15 bases between the two ends. CDR3 nucleotide sequence: TGCGCCAGCAGCCTGACTCCCACCCGAGAGACCCAGTACTTC. The encoded protein is CASSLTPTRETQYF.

The chain employs TRBV5-4 and TRBJ2-6, with 7 bases identical to TRBD1. The germline V gene encodes CDR1 SGHNT and CDR2 YYREEE (reference sequence). The ends lost 2 bases at V and 0 bases at J; junction bases unmatched: 5. The CDR3 sequence is 17 residues long. The CDR3 bases are TGTGCCAGCAGCTTCCGAGGACAGGCCTCTGGGGCCAACGTCCTGACTTTC. Its translation is CASSFRGQASGANVLTF.

The chain carries TRBV7-8 and TRBJ2-7; 10 bases fit TRBD2. Trimming cost V 2 bases and J 4 bases; bases outside gene matches: 11. The CDR3 sequence is 17 residues long. Germline-derived CDR1 and CDR2 are SGHVS and FQNEAQ. CDR3 protein: CASSLSIQREGNYEQYV. Written as DNA, the CDR3 is TGTGCCAGCAGCTTATCTATCCAGCGGGAGGGGAATTACGAGCAGTACGTC.

V is TRBV5-4 and J is TRBJ2-5; a possible D gene is TRBD2 (5 bases). Germline-derived CDR1 and CDR2 are SGHNT and YYREEE (reference sequence). V lost 1 base and J 4 bases, leaving 8 bases between the germline ends. The CDR3 runs to 13 residues. The CDR3 DNA reads as TGTGCCAGCAGCTTGTACGGGGTAGAGACCCAGTACTTC. Protein product: CASSLYGVETQYF.

The CDR3 is CAISEQGASPYTEAFF. As DNA, the CDR3 is TGTGCCATCAGTGAACAGGGGGCGTCCCCGTACACTGAAGCTTTCTTT. The gene calls are TRBV10-3 and TRBJ1-1; the match to TRBD1 covers 9 bases. The CDR3 consists of 16 residues. V lost 3 bases to trimming and J lost 3 bases; unmatched junction nucleotides: 8. Germline V gene data show CDR1 as ENHRY and CDR2 as SYGVKD.

The V call is TRBV10-1, the J call TRBJ2-7; 11 bases line up with TRBD1. The germline CDR1 and CDR2 sequences are WNHNN and SYGVQD (reference sequence). J was trimmed by 4 bases and V by 0 bases; bases with no gene match: 2. The CDR3 covers 15 residues. The CDR3, as DNA: TGCGCCAGCAGTGAGTCCGGGACAGGGGGTTACGAGCAGTACGTC. Translated: CASSESGTGGYEQYV.

V gene TRBV6-1 combines with J gene TRBJ1-2, with TRBD1 matching over 8 bases. The J segment lost 8 bases and the V segment lost 3 bases, leaving 2 bases of the junction unmatched. The CDR3 has 12 amino acids. Germline values: CDR1 MNHNS, CDR2 SASEGT. CDR3 DNA: TGTGCCAGCAGTGAGGACAGGGAGGGCTACACCTTC. Its translation: CASSEDREGYTF.

V and J are TRBV9 and TRBJ2-2; TRBD2 aligns across 14 bases. The CDR3 consists of 19 residues. The ends lost 0 bases at V and 0 bases at J; junction bases unmatched: 4. Germline V gene lookup returns CDR1 SGDLS and CDR2 YYNGEE. CDR3 sequence reads: CASSVGLAGGPTNTGELFF. In DNA, the CDR3 is TGTGCCAGCAGCGTAGGACTAGCGGGAGGGCCGACGAACACCGGGGAGCTGTTTTTT.

The rearrangement links TRBV25-1 to TRBJ2-2; 7 bases agree with TRBD1. Germline CDR1 and CDR2: MGHDK and SYGVNS. V was clipped by 1 base and J by 6 bases; unmatched bases: 11. The CDR3 has 17 residues. The CDR3 sequence: CASSELKGGARAGELFF. The CDR3 bases are TGTGCCAGCAGTGAATTGAAAGGGGGCGCGAGGGCCGGGGAGCTGTTTTTT.

The chain's CDR3 is CASSFGQAGYGYTF. CDR3 DNA sequence: TGTGCCAGCAGCTTCGGACAGGCTGGCTATGGCTACACCTTC. This chain connects TRBV3-1 (or the pseudogene TRBV3-2) to TRBJ1-2; 7 bases align to TRBD1. V dropped 5 bases and J dropped 4; count of bases not matched to a gene: 7. The germline gives CDR1 LGHDT, CDR2 YNNKEL (reference sequence). The CDR3 spans 14 residues.

The genes are TRBV29-1 and TRBJ1-4; the match to TRBD1 covers 9 bases. The junction had 5 bases not matched to a gene; V was cut back by 5 bases and J by 7 bases. The CDR3 has 13 amino acids. CDR1 and CDR2 (germline): SQVTM, ANQGSEA. The CDR3 sequence is CSVLDRGFEKLFF. The CDR3 nucleotides are TGCAGCGTTTTAGACAGGGGGTTTGAAAAACTGTTTTTT. The whole variable domain, remainder taken from reference TRBV29-1 and TRBJ1-4, is SAVISQKPSRDICQRGTSLTIQCQVDSQVTMMFWYRQQPGQSLTLIATANQGSEATYESGFVIDKFPISRPNLTFSTLTVSNMSPEDSSIYLCSVLDRGFEKLFFGSGTQLSVL.

The chain recombines TRBV11-2 with TRBJ1-2, with 8 bases that match TRBD1. The germline V gene has CDR1 SGHAT and CDR2 FQNNGV. This CDR3 has 14 residues. Unmatched junction bases numbered 6, after V lost 5 bases and J lost 4 bases. CDR3 bases: TGTGCCAGCAGCCTCAATGGACAGGGCTATGGCTACACCTTC. This gives the protein CASSLNGQGYGYTF.

Only a few counts were recorded for this clone. The chain uses TRBV30 and TRBJ1-2; D gene unclear. The CDR3 runs to 16 residues. With 0 bases removed from V and 2 bases from J, the gap between germline ends came to 16 bases. CDR1 and CDR2 from the germline V gene are GTSNPN and SVGIG (reference sequence). The CDR3 nucleotides are TGTGCCTGGAGTGTACTAAGTCCACTAGCAAACTATGGCTACACCTTC. It is translated as CAWSVLSPLANYGYTF. Complete variable domain (other parts from reference TRBV30 and TRBJ1-2): SQTIHQWPATLVQPVGSPLSLECTVEGTSNPNLYWYRQAAGRGLQLLFYSVGIGQISSEVPQNLSASRPQDRQFILSSKKLLLSDSGFYLCAWSVLSPLANYGYTFGSGTRLTVV.

The chain employs TRBV4-1 and TRBJ1-4; weak D call: TRBD1 (5 bases). V was clipped by 2 bases and J by 7 bases, with 17 bases between them. From germline, CDR1 is MGHRA and CDR2 YSYEKL. The CDR3 has 16 residues. This chain's CDR3 is CASSQTQGIVGEKLFF. The CDR3 coding sequence is TGCGCCAGCAGCCAAACTCAGGGCATAGTGGGTGAAAAACTGTTTTTT.

This clone has more than one count but fewer than ten. This chain uses TRBV28 with TRBJ1-5; D is possibly TRBD1 (6 bases). The germline CDR1 and CDR2 sequences are MDHEN and SYDVKM. V gave up 7 bases and J gave up 4 bases, with 11 bases separating them. The CDR3 length is 13 residues. This chain's CDR3 is CASTGDRNQPQHF. The CDR3 DNA reads TGTGCCAGCACAGGGGATCGGAATCAGCCCCAGCATTTT.

The chain uses TRBV7-8 and TRBJ1-3, with D maybe TRBD1 (5 bases). Germline V CDR1 and CDR2: SGHVS, FQNEAQ. The CDR3 consists of 17 residues. Trimming left V 4 bases short and J 0 bases short, with 16 bases between. The CDR3 sequence is CASSSEGGAFSGNTIYF. CDR3 DNA: TGTGCCAGCAGCTCTGAGGGAGGGGCCTTCTCTGGAAACACCATATATTTT.

This clone was seen once. V is TRBV28 and J is TRBJ1-2, with 8 bases identical to TRBD1. The CDR3 sequence is 14 residues long. The germline gives CDR1 MDHEN, CDR2 SYDVKM. Trimming took 6 bases from V and 5 from J; bases not matched to a gene: 8. Written as DNA, the CDR3 is TGTGCCAGCAGAAGACAGGGGAAGAGGTATGGCTACACCTTC. It codes for CASRRQGKRYGYTF.